This TCR beta chain was documented in a study of graft-versus-host responses after intestinal transplantation (dated by TCRdb to the early 2020s). Background on the whole study: Recipients received multivisceral, liver-intestinal, or isolated intestinal transplants. Anti-thymocyte globulin induction was given to all recipients, followed by maintenance tacrolimus and steroids for 2 to 4 years. After intestinal transplantation, graft-versus-host and host-versus-graft alloreactive T cell clones were followed in the graft, circulation and bone marrow using bulk TCR-beta CDR3 sequencing. Donor T cell macrochimerism was defined as a peak of at least 4% donor T cells among recipient peripheral blood mononuclear cells. A cohort of around 25 intestinal transplant recipients, including one retransplant, was enrolled, and a few patients lacking pretransplant specimens were excluded. Instead of going to the commercial service, samples from a few later patients were sequenced in-house on an Illumina MiSeq and processed with MiXCR. To identify alloreactive clones, pre-transplant mixed lymphocyte reaction products were sequenced and then compared with unstimulated pre-transplant donor and recipient T cells.

The sample's time point, from its label and the paper: cells obtained before transplantation from donor or recipient. CD3+CD4+ and CD3+CD8+ populations were FACS-sorted from unstimulated pre-transplant donor and recipient cells taken from spleen or lymph nodes. The germline V gene (reference sequence) provides CDR1 SEHNR and CDR2 FQNEAQ. The CDR3 spans 17 residues, from the cysteine through the phenylalanine. The CDR3 DNA has 51 bases and is translated from base 1. V has 4 bases trimmed and J has 8 bases trimmed; junction bases matching no gene number 15. Note on this clone: No antigen is known for it. No qualities accompany the bases; no much larger clone lies one base away.

The receptor library was made with the immunoSEQ multiplex PCR assay. For most patients, genomic DNA was isolated using the Qiagen DNeasy Blood and Tissue Kit and was shipped frozen to Adaptive Biotechnologies for TCR sequencing. High-throughput TCR-beta CDR3 sequencing of genomic DNA from most patients was performed by Adaptive Biotechnologies. The authors processed their data as follows. TCR sequencing data for over 15 patients were retrieved from Adaptive's ImmunoSEQ software; three other patients were processed with MiXCR and VDJtools. To correct CD4 versus CD8 sorting errors, sequences present in both subsets at a frequency ratio below 5:1 were removed. CDR3 nucleotide sequences shared between donor and recipient were removed because their origin could not be assigned. At least 2-fold expansion over unstimulated cells and a minimum CFSE-low frequency of 0.002% (template counts) or 0.001% (read counts) were required for clones to be classified as alloreactive. Clones detected in sequenced pre-transplant spleen, lymph node, or MLR CFSE-low populations of the donor or recipient were defined as mappable. Cumulative frequency of alloreactive clones was calculated as a percentage of all sequences weighted by copy number. TCRdb provides this immuneACCESS table in a form limited to in-frame rearrangements. Some clones are lacking; in checked studies, under half of them reflect an unresolved V gene, and why the rest are absent is not known. The V and J calls and clone size are taken from that table; D and trimming were inferred from the DNA. This sample comprises around 90,000 clones, approximately 95% of them detected only once. 0.45% to 0.55% of the sample goes to the ten largest clones.

Study-wide conclusions, independent of this receptor: The relatively low number and heterogeneity of intestinal transplant patients limited the conclusions. GvH clones were found in recipient bone marrow, and some of the GvH clones appeared earlier in ileal mucosa or blood, which is consistent with an intestinal mucosal origin. In patients with donor T cell macrochimerism, the allografts had high GvH to HvG T cell clonal ratios. Early after transplant, peak levels of circulating GvH clones were found to be associated with declines in HvG clones.

Rearrangement joined TRBV7-9 to TRBJ1-4, with TRBD1 matching 8 junction bases. The source material was unstimulated CD8+ T cells sorted from spleen or lymph node cells, sampled before intestinal transplant. The TCR originated in a human donor who received an intestinal transplant. In nucleotide form, the sequence is TGTGCCAGCAGCTCGATAGGACAGGGCAGCCGTCAGGAAAAACTGTTTTTT. This codes for CASSSIGQGSRQEKLFF.